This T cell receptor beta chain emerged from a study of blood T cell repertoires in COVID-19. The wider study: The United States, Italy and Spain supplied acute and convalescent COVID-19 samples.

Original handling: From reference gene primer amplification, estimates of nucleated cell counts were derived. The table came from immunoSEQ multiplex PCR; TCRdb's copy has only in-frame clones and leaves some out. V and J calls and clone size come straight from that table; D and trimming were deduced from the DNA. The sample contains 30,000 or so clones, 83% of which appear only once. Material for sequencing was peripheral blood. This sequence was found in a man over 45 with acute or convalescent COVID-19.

The CDR3 coding sequence is TGTGCCAAATTGAGACAGGACACCTACGAGCAGTACTTC. Protein sequence: CAKLRQDTYEQYF. V is TRBV19 and J is TRBJ2-7; maybe TRBD1 (6 bases). V was pared by 10 bases and J by 2 bases, with 15 bases between. The CDR3 has 13 amino acids. Germline V gene data show CDR1 as LNHDA and CDR2 as SQIVND (reference sequence).